What follows are 24 T cell receptor beta chains derived from one specimen sequenced in a study of blood T cell repertoires in COVID-19. The table came from immunoSEQ multiplex PCR; TCRdb's copy has only in-frame clones and leaves some out. The sample includes about 270,000 clones, about 81% seen only once; the top ten take roughly 1.5%. Source material: peripheral blood. The receptors stem from a human donor with COVID-19, enrolled during active disease. The donor label of this sample is uncertain.

Written as DNA, the CDR3 is TGTGCCACCCAGGACAGGGCCCTCAGGGGCTACGAGCAGTACTTC. It yields the protein CATQDRALRGYEQYF. The J gene is TRBJ2-7, the V gene TRBV27, with 8 nucleotides matching TRBD1. Germline V gives CDR1 MNHEY, CDR2 SMNVEV (reference sequence). Trimming cost V 10 bases and J 3 bases; bases outside gene matches: 14. CDR3 length: 15 residues.

In this sample, this clone turned up a few times. The CDR3 DNA sequence: TGTGCCAGCAGTGAAGAGGGACAGGTTCGTGGCTACACCTTC. The encoded protein is CASSEEGQVRGYTF. This sequence joins TRBV2 and TRBJ1-2, with 8 bases identical to TRBD1. The CDR3 length is 14 residues. The J segment lost 7 bases and the V segment lost 1 base, leaving 5 bases of the junction unmatched. CDR1 and CDR2 (germline): SNHLY, FYNNEI.

The chain is built from TRBV28 and TRBJ2-7; 7 bases agree with TRBD1. The germline gives CDR1 MDHEN, CDR2 SYDVKM. The CDR3 contains 14 residues. Germline trimming cut 5 bases from V and 1 base from J; bases unmatched to any gene: 5. Written as DNA, the CDR3 is TGTGCCAGCAGTGAGGCCAGGGGGTCCTACGAGCAGTACTTC. Its protein is CASSEARGSYEQYF.

The J gene is TRBJ1-2, the V gene TRBV11-2; maybe TRBD1 (6 bases). The CDR3 has 16 residues. Germline V gene lookup returns CDR1 SGHAT and CDR2 FQNNGV. Between the trimmed V and J ends, which lost 4 bases and 6 bases, there was a span of 21 bases. DNA of the CDR3: TGTGCCAGCAGCTCGGTTGGGGGCCCTCGACGTGATGGCTACACCTTC. It translates to CASSSVGGPRRDGYTF.

The gene calls are TRBV7-8 and TRBJ1-3; D is unclear. CDR3 length equals 15 residues. Trimming shortened V by 4 bases and J by 9 bases, and 19 bases separated the two germline ends. Germline loops: CDR1 SGHVS, CDR2 FQNEAQ. In DNA form, the CDR3 reads TGTGCCAGCAGCTCACGGAGCGAGAGGGCCACCACCATATATTTT. As protein: CASSSRSERATTIYF.

This sequence joins TRBV28 and TRBJ2-2; 9 nucleotides agree with TRBD1. V gave up 6 bases and J gave up 5 bases; unmatched junction bases: 7. The CDR3 sequence is 15 residues long. From germline, CDR1 is MDHEN and CDR2 SYDVKM. In nucleotides, the CDR3 is TGTGCCAGCAGGACAGGGGGTTCGAGGACCGGGGAGCTGTTTTTT. Amino acids: CASRTGGSRTGELFF. The full variable domain, with the rest looked up from reference TRBV28 and TRBJ2-2, is DVKVTQSSRYLVKRTGEKVFLECVQDMDHENMFWYRQDPGLGLRLIYFSYDVKMKEKGDIPEGYSVSREKKERFSLILESASTNQTSMYLCASRTGGSRTGELFFGEGSRLTVL.

V usage is TRBV5-4 and J usage is TRBJ1-1, with 9 bases that match TRBD1. The CDR3 loop spans 15 amino acids. V was pared by 8 bases and J by 3 bases, with 11 bases of the junction left unmatched. CDR1 is SGHNT and CDR2 is YYREEE in the germline V gene (reference sequence). CDR3 in DNA: TGTGCCAGTCAGATTAGACAGGGGGTTGACACTGAAGCTTTCTTT. Protein: CASQIRQGVDTEAFF.

DNA of the CDR3: TGTGCCAGCAGTTTAAAAGAGAAAAGTAATACGCAGTATTTT. Translating it yields CASSLKEKSNTQYF. The rearrangement uses TRBV27 and TRBJ2-3; no clear D gene. From germline, CDR1 is MNHEY and CDR2 SMNVEV (reference sequence). The germline V and J ends were trimmed by 2 bases and 7 bases, with 13 bases remaining between them. CDR3 length equals 14 residues.

This chain links TRBV11-2 with TRBJ2-5, with a weak D call TRBD1 (7 bases). The CDR3 runs to 14 residues. CDR1 is SGHAT, CDR2 FQNNGV, per germline. Trimming took off 5 bases at V and 4 bases at J, with 14 bases between the two ends. CDR3 bases: TGTGCCAGCAGCGGGAACAGGGGAGGAGAGACCCAGTACTTC. This translates into CASSGNRGGETQYF. The full variable domain, rest sourced from reference TRBV11-2 and TRBJ2-5, is EAGVAQSPRYKIIEKRQSVAFWCNPISGHATLYWYQQILGQGPKLLIQFQNNGVVDDSQLPKDRFSAERLKGVDSTLKIQPAKLEDSAVYLCASSGNRGGETQYFGPGTRLLVL.

This clone has only a few counts. The rearrangement links TRBV27 to TRBJ2-7; TRBD1 is a possible D gene (6 bases). The ends were cut back, 5 bases at V and 12 bases at J, with 20 bases in the middle. CDR3 length equals 13 residues. Germline values: CDR1 MNHEY, CDR2 SMNVEV (reference sequence). The CDR3 coding sequence is TGTGCCAGCAGTGAAAACAGGGAATTAGGCCTGTACTTC. Its protein product is CASSENRELGLYF.

V usage is TRBV11-2 and J usage is TRBJ2-5; no clear D gene. Deletions cut 3 bases from V and 2 bases from J, with 10 bases between. CDR3 size: 14 residues. CDR1 is SGHAT, CDR2 FQNNGV, per germline. The CDR3, as DNA: TGTGCCAGCAGCTTCCAGGTCCAGCAAGAGACCCAGTACTTC. This sequence encodes CASSFQVQQETQYF.

The J gene is TRBJ2-7, the V gene TRBV4-1; D is unclear. Trimming cost V 4 bases and J 5 bases, with 15 bases left between them. This CDR3 is 14 amino acids long. In germline, CDR1 is MGHRA, CDR2 YSYEKL. CDR3: CASSPRLATDEQYF. The CDR3 nucleotides are TGCGCCAGCAGCCCACGACTGGCTACCGACGAGCAGTACTTC.

J is TRBJ2-5 and V is TRBV11-3; 7 bases line up with TRBD1. V lost 5 bases to trimming and J lost 1 base; unmatched junction nucleotides: 4. Germline assignment: CDR1 SGHNT and CDR2 YENEEA. This CDR3 region has 14 residues. The CDR3 nucleotides are TGTGCCAGCAGCCGACGGGACAGCCAAGAGACCCAGTACTTC. It yields the protein CASSRRDSQETQYF.

The chain uses TRBV29-1 and TRBJ2-1, with D possibly matching TRBD1 (6 bases). CDR1 SQVTM and CDR2 ANQGSEA come from the germline V gene. The ends were cut back, 0 bases at V and 4 bases at J, with 10 bases in the middle. CDR3 length: 14 residues. CDR3 amino acids: CSVEDPRGYNEQFF. CDR3 DNA sequence: TGCAGCGTTGAAGATCCCAGGGGTTACAATGAGCAGTTCTTC.

V and J are TRBV2 and TRBJ1-4; D not resolved. The CDR3 length is 14 residues. CDR1 is SNHLY, CDR2 FYNNEI, per germline. Trimming left V 8 bases short and J 2 bases short, with 12 bases between. Here the CDR3 reads CASRVGATNEKLFF. In nucleotides, the CDR3 is TGTGCCAGCCGGGTTGGTGCCACTAATGAAAAACTGTTTTTT.

This clone has a handful of counts. The gene calls are TRBV9 and TRBJ1-3; perhaps TRBD1 as D (5 bases). The CDR3 sequence is 18 residues long. CDR1 is SGDLS, CDR2 YYNGEE, per germline. Trimming shortened V by 2 bases and J by 1 base, and 19 bases separated the two germline ends. This CDR3 reads CASSVAGRGVQSGNTIYF. Here the CDR3 DNA reads TGTGCCAGCAGCGTCGCGGGGAGGGGCGTCCAATCTGGAAACACCATATATTTT.

This chain joins TRBV5-1 and TRBJ1-2; 8 nucleotides match TRBD1. The junction had 16 bases not matched to a gene; V was cut back by 4 bases and J by 8 bases. In germline, CDR1 is SGHRS, CDR2 YFSETQ. CDR3 length: 16 residues. CDR3 bases: TGCGCCAGCAGCCCGGGACAGGCGCTCCCTGAGAAAGGCTACACCTTC. This translates into CASSPGQALPEKGYTF.

CDR3 sequence (DNA): TGCGCCAGCAGTACCGGACAAACCAATGAGCAGTTCTTC. This sequence encodes CASSTGQTNEQFF. The chain recombines TRBV5-1 with TRBJ2-1, with TRBD1 as a possible D gene (5 bases). The V end was cut by 5 bases, the J end by 6 bases, with 12 bases between. The CDR3 covers 13 residues. CDR1 and CDR2 from the germline V gene are SGHRS and YFSETQ.

In this sample, this clone turned up once. The chain has TRBV6-5 and TRBJ1-3, with D unresolved. The CDR3 has 16 amino acids. Trimming cost V 2 bases and J 0 bases, with 11 bases left between them. CDR1 is MNHEY and CDR2 is SVGAGI in the germline V gene. Here the CDR3 reads CASSYGYSPSGNTIYF. CDR3 coding DNA: TGTGCCAGCAGTTACGGGTACAGTCCCTCTGGAAACACCATATATTTT.

The rearrangement joins TRBV6-5 to TRBJ1-4; D is ambiguous. CDR3 size: 14 residues. From germline, CDR1 is MNHEY and CDR2 SVGAGI. The germline V and J ends were trimmed by 6 bases and 8 bases, with 16 bases remaining between them. The CDR3 DNA reads as TGTGCCAGCAGCTTCGACCTAGCAGAAGAAAAACTGTTTTTT. As protein: CASSFDLAEEKLFF.

The chain joins TRBV27 to TRBJ2-2; D is undetermined. CDR3 length: 14 amino acids. V gave up 4 bases and J gave up 5 bases, with 11 bases separating them. Germline V gives CDR1 MNHEY, CDR2 SMNVEV (reference sequence). The DNA for the CDR3 is TGTGCCAGCAGTTCGGGTCGGCTTACCGGGGAGCTGTTTTTT. Protein: CASSSGRLTGELFF.

The V and J genes are TRBV18 and TRBJ2-2; maybe TRBD2 (5 bases). V was trimmed by 3 bases and J by 6 bases, leaving 17 bases between them. Germline-derived CDR1 and CDR2 are KGHSH and LQKENI. The CDR3 extends over 16 amino acids. The CDR3 region has the DNA TGTGCCAGCTCACCTTCTTCGCGACGGGGTCCCGGGGAGCTGTTTTTT. This translates into CASSPSSRRGPGELFF.

The genes are TRBV6-5 and TRBJ2-7; perhaps TRBD2 as D (8 bases). Trimming removed 7 bases at V and 6 bases at J, with 22 bases between. This CDR3 has 15 amino acids. CDR1 MNHEY and CDR2 SVGAGI come from the germline V gene. The CDR3 bases are TGTGCCAGCAACCGGGGGGGACAGAGTCCTCTCGAGCAGTACTTC. This encodes CASNRGGQSPLEQYF.

This rearrangement joins TRBV7-6 to TRBJ1-6; D is unclear. CDR3 length equals 13 residues. V lost 4 bases to trimming and J lost 10 bases, with 11 bases between them. In germline, CDR1 is SGHVS, CDR2 FNYEAQ. The CDR3 loop reads CASSSTLLSPLHF. CDR3 in DNA: TGTGCCAGCAGCTCAACCTTACTCTCACCCCTCCACTTT.